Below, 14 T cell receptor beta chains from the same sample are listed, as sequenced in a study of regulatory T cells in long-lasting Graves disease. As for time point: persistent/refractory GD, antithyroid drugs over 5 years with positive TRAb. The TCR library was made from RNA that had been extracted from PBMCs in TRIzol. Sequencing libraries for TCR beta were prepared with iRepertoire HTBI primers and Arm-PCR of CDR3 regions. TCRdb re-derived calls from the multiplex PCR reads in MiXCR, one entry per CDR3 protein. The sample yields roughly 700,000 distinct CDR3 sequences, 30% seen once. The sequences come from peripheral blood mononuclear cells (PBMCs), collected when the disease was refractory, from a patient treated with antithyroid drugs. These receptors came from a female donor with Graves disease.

CDR3 sequence reads: CATSDRGGGQPQHF. DNA for the CDR3: TGTGCCACCAGTGACCGTGGGGGTGGTCAGCCCCAGCATTTT. V usage is TRBV24-1 and J usage is TRBJ1-5; D might be TRBD1 (5 bases). Germline CDR1 reads KGHDR; CDR2 reads SFDVKD. With 4 bases removed from V and 6 bases from J, the gap between germline ends came to 12 bases. This CDR3 is 14 amino acids long.

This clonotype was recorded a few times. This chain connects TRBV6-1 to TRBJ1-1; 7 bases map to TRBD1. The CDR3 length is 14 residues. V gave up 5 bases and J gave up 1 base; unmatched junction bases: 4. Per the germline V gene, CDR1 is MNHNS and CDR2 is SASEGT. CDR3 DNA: TGTGCCAGCAGTAACGGACAGGCGAACACTGAAGCTTTCTTT. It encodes CASSNGQANTEAFF.

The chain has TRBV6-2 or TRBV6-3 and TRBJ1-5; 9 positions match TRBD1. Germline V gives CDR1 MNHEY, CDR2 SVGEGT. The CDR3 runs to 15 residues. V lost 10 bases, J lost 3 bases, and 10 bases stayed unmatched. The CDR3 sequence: CATIIGTGSNQPQHF. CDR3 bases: TGTGCCACCATAATCGGGACAGGGTCCAATCAGCCCCAGCATTTT.

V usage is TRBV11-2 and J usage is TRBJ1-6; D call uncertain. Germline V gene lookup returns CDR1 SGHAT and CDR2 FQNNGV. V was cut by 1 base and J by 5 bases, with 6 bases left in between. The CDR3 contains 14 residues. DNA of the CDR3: TGTGCCAGCAGCTTAGTCAGCAATAATTCACCCCTCCACTTT. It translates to CASSLVSNNSPLHF.

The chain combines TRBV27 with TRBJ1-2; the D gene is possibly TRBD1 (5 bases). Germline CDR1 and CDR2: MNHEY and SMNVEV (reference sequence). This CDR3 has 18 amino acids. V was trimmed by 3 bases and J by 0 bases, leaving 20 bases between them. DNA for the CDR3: TGTGCCAGCAGTTTCAAAGGGGTCCTCCTGTCAGCTAACTATGGCTACACCTTC. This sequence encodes CASSFKGVLLSANYGYTF.

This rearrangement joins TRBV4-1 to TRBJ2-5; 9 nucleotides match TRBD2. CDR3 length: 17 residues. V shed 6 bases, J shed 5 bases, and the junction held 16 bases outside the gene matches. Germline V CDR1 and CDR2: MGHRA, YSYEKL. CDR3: CASSRLGGASGIETQYF. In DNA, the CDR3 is TGCGCCAGCAGTCGTCTCGGCGGGGCTAGCGGGATCGAGACCCAGTACTTC.

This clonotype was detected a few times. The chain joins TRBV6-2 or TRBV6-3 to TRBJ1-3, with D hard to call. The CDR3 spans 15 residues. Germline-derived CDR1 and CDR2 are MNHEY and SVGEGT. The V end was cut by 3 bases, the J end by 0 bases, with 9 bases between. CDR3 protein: CASSYTRASGNTIYF. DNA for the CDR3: TGTGCCAGCAGTTATACCCGAGCCTCTGGAAACACCATATATTTT.

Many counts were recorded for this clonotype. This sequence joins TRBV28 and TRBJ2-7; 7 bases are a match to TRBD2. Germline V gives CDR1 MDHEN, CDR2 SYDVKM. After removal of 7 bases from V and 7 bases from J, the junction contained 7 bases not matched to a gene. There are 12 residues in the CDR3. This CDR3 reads CASNSAGREQYF. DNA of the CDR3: TGTGCCAGCAATTCAGCGGGACGGGAGCAGTACTTC.

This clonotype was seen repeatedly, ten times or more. The CDR3 sequence: CASSLGSEDYGYTF. The CDR3 DNA reads TGTGCCAGCAGTTTAGGCTCAGAAGACTATGGCTACACCTTC. J is TRBJ1-2 and V is TRBV12-3 or TRBV12-4; D gene uncertain. The V end was cut by 1 base, the J end by 3 bases, with 9 bases between. The CDR3 has 14 amino acids.

Written as DNA, the CDR3 is TGTGCCAGCAGTTTATCACAGGACACCTACGAGCAGTACTTC. Translation gives CASSLSQDTYEQYF. This chain links TRBV27 with TRBJ2-7, with TRBD1 as a possible D gene (5 bases). Germline values: CDR1 MNHEY, CDR2 SMNVEV (reference sequence). The CDR3 extends over 14 amino acids. The germline V and J ends were trimmed by 0 bases and 2 bases, with 8 bases remaining between them.

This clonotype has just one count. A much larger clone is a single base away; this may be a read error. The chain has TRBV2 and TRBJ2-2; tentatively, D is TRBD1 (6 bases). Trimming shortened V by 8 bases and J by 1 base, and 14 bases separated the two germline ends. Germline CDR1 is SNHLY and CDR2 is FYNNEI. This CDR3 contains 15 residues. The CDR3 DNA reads TGTGCCAGCGGTTTGCCGGGACAGAACACCGGGGAGCTGTTTTTT. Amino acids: CASGLPGQNTGELFF. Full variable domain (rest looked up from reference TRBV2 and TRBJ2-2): EPEVTQTPSHQVTQMGQEVILRCVPISNHLYFYWYRQILGQKVEFLVSFYNNEISEKSEIFDDQFSVERPDGSNFTLKIRSTKLEDSAMYFCASGLPGQNTGELFFGEGSRLTVL.

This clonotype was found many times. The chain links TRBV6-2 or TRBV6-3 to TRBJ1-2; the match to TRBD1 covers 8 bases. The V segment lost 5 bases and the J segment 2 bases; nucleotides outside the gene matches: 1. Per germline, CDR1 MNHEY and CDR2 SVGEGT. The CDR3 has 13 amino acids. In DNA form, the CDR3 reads TGTGCCAGCAGTCGACAGGGGAACTATGGCTACACCTTC. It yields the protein CASSRQGNYGYTF.

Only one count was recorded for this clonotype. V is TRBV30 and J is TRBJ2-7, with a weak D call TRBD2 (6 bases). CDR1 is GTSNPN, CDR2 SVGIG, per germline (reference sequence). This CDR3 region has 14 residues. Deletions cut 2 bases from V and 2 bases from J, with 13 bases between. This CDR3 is CAWSRRGPPYEQYF. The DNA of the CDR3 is TGTGCCTGGAGTCGGCGGGGTCCGCCCTACGAGCAGTACTTC. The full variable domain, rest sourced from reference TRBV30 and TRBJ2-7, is SQTIHQWPATLVQPVGSPLSLECTVEGTSNPNLYWYRQAAGRGLQLLFYSVGIGQISSEVPQNLSASRPQDRQFILSSKKLLLSDSGFYLCAWSRRGPPYEQYFGPGTRLTVT.

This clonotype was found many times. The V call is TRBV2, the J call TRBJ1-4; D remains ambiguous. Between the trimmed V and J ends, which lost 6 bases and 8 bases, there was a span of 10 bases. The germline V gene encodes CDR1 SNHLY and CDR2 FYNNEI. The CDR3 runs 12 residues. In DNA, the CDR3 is TGTGCCAGCAGGGATGACGGCGAAAAACTGTTTTTT. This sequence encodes CASRDDGEKLFF.